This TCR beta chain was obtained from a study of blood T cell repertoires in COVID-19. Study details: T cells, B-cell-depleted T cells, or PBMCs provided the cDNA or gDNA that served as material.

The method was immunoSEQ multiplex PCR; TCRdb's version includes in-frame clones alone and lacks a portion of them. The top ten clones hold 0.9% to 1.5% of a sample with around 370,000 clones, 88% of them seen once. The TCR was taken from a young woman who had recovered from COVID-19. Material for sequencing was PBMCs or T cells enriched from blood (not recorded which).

The CDR3 sequence: CATSSGAGTSGGFQETQYF. CDR3 bases: TGTGCCACCAGCAGCGGGGCCGGGACTAGCGGGGGCTTCCAAGAGACCCAGTACTTC. This chain uses TRBV15 with TRBJ2-5; 14 bases fit TRBD2. There are 19 residues in the CDR3. Germline values: CDR1 LNHNV, CDR2 YYDKDF (reference sequence). J gave up 1 base and V 3 bases, and 10 bases lay outside the gene matches. The full variable domain, rest sourced from reference TRBV15 and TRBJ2-5, is DAMVIQNPRYQVTQFGKPVTLSCSQTLNHNVMYWYQQKSSQAPKLLFHYYDKDFNNEADTPDNFQSRRPNTSFCFLDIRSPGLGDTAMYLCATSSGAGTSGGFQETQYFGPGTRLLVL.